This T cell receptor beta chain was captured by sequencing in a study of T cells in Graves' hyperthyroidism and ophthalmopathy. There were TCR beta CDR3 regions amplified from RNA transcripts. When the TCR CDR3 underwent first-round RT-PCR, the HTBI primer set was used. A single record per CDR3 protein comes from TCRdb applying MiXCR to the multiplex PCR reads. The sample consists of about 300,000 distinct CDR3 sequences, roughly 18% of them appearing once. This clonotype was observed a handful of times. No antigen is known for it. Trimming took 4 bases from V and 6 from J; bases not matched to a gene: 11. The CDR3 has 16 residues. The germline CDR1 and CDR2 sequences are KGHDR and SFDVKD. Study-level results: Separation of ophthalmopathy from stable hyperthyroidism was achieved by a 13 V-J model.

Together with thyroid ultrasound, orbital computed tomography, serum thyroxine and TRAb, clinical symptoms were used for diagnoses. The rearrangement uses TRBV24-1 and TRBJ2-1, with 7 bases aligning to TRBD2. The sequenced material came from blood. This clonotype was sampled from a man aged 45-65 years with Graves' ophthalmopathy. CDR3 sequence reads: CATSDMRAGALNEQFF. The DNA for the CDR3 is TGTGCCACCAGTGACATGAGGGCGGGAGCCCTCAATGAGCAGTTCTTC.